This T cell receptor (beta chain) was profiled in a study of blood T cell repertoires in COVID-19. Study-level background: From T cells, B-cell-depleted T cells, or PBMCs came the material, which was cDNA or gDNA.

Assay: immunoSEQ multiplex PCR; the TCRdb copy retains only in-frame clones and omits some. The sample carries 98,000 or so clones, just over 85% recorded once. The trim removed 1 base at V and 1 base at J, leaving 6 bases unmatched. The CDR3 contains 17 residues. Germline CDR1 reads MNHEY; CDR2 reads SMNVEV (reference sequence). J is TRBJ2-2 and V is TRBV27; TRBD1 matches at 7 bases. Source material: peripheral blood. This clonotype was obtained from a human donor in a cohort sampled during active COVID-19. The CDR3 reads CASSLWGQLMNTGELFF. The CDR3 coding sequence is TGTGCCAGCAGTTTATGGGGACAGCTAATGAACACCGGGGAGCTGTTTTTT.